This T cell receptor (beta chain) was found in a study of cytomegalovirus exposure and HLA in healthy donors (dated by TCRdb to the late 2010s). Background for the entire study: An earlier analysis of fewer than 750 of the donors reported 276 Gb of sequence data and 117 million unique TCR beta sequences obtained from some 170 million T cells. An early release covering roughly 580 HLA-typed donors comprised approximately 300 gigabases of sequencing data and approximately 80 million unique TCR sequences. Among the roughly 430 genotyped donors, around 81% belonged to the genetic ancestry cluster associated with self-reported Caucasian donors. The study was designed to test whether signatures of past pathogen exposure could be identified by cataloging public T cell receptors. Using immunosequencing, the study profiled T cell repertoires from 666 subjects and related those repertoires to cytomegalovirus serostatus. In addition to the first cohort of 500 to 850 subjects, a separate validation cohort of 120 different subjects was used. To predict cytomegalovirus infection status, the study brought together high-throughput TCR immunosequencing, statistical association of individual TCRs with disease status, and machine learning. A later analysis re-examined previously published TCR beta repertoires from just over 650 donors and added high-resolution HLA genotyping to investigate patterns of TCR occurrence. Rather than drawing on any new phenotypic data, the later analysis identified candidate immune exposures from TCR beta sequences and the way those sequences occurred across donors. An earlier analysis of roughly 580 of the donors used high-throughput TCR beta sequencing to judge whether each TCR beta V gene segment behaved as functional or pseudogenic. Donor age, sex, ethnicity and CMV serostatus were compiled together with the repertoire data. Genome-wide SNP genotypes for about 65% of the 666 donors were used in a later genetic analysis, which treated that subset as a discovery cohort. Every repertoire in the discovery cohort had been generated on one and the same sequencing platform. Both class I and class II loci were covered by HLA typing, at four-digit resolution. Typing coverage differed by locus: A, B, C, DRB1 and DQB1 were typed in roughly 629-640 donors, DQA1 in approximately 520, DPA1 in around 610, and DPB1 in roughly 470. Because of strong linkage in the cohort, roughly five DR-DQ haplotypes were treated as single units for association and clustering. Across approximately 400 genotyped donors of the cohort, an average of approximately 240,000 unique TCR beta nucleotide sequences per donor were sequenced, and around 19% of those sequences were non-productive.

Note on this clone: What antigen it recognizes has not been identified. No much larger clone is present one base from it, and per-base qualities are unavailable.

The cohort consisted of 650 to 850 healthy bone marrow donors. At the time of sampling, every cohort member was nominally healthy, though immune exposures that went unrecorded were likely present. The donor was CMV seropositive and belonged to the group of about 290 seropositive cohort members. A peripheral blood sample was collected from each donor, and TCR beta sequencing was performed on peripheral blood mononuclear cells. Genomic DNA extraction from the blood cell samples was performed with the Qiagen DNeasy Blood Extraction Kit. Broader findings and caveats from the paper: In an earlier analysis of 587 of the donors, most TCR beta V segments were observed in productive rearrangements about 87% or about 30% of the time, broadly matching IMGT annotations. The presence/absence analyses assumed that sequencing depth was roughly uniform across donors, and that assumption may not be true. The study listed approximately 150 TCR beta chains as associated with cytomegalovirus. Specific HLA alleles were associated with 16,951 TCR beta sequences at a false discovery rate of 0.05 in a later analysis. Cytomegalovirus status was reported to be diagnosed by the classifier with high specificity and sensitivity in both the original and validation cohorts. Because counts were too low, fewer than 20 rarely observed V segments, including chromosome 9 orphons, were excluded from the earlier analysis of under 650 of the donors. In a later analysis, several top co-occurrence clusters were reported to appear linked to parvovirus B19, influenza, CMV and Epstein-Barr virus. According to a later analysis, TCR association rates differed among HLA loci, with DRB1 alleles showing the most associated TCRs and HLA-C alleles showing the fewest. V-gene and J-gene trimming of TCR beta chains was associated with a missense DCLRE1C variant in a later genetic analysis, and the association was replicated in an independent cohort. Only TCR beta chains were sequenced in this cohort, and the absence of alpha or paired-chain data limited detectable features. CMV serostatus was the only immune exposure information available for the cohort. A later analysis found that HLA-associated TCR beta chains were more clonally expanded and had lower generation probabilities than equally common non-associated chains. In vitro tests confirmed that a few of the cytomegalovirus-associated TCR beta chains recognize cytomegalovirus antigens. Correlated functional status among segregating V segments might reflect linkage disequilibrium, but an unknown experimental factor could not be ruled out. The sequencing pipeline was judged likely to have produced a cluster of highly shared sequence variants as a technical artifact. Strong co-occurrence of HLA alleles, especially DR and DQ, made assigning TCR associations to individual alleles difficult. A further reported finding was that TCR beta sequences accurately predicted the HLA-A and HLA-B alleles for most subjects in the first cohort. Because the 87-base-pair reads could not distinguish some IMGT-functional V segments, including TRBV6-2 and TRBV6-3, those segments were excluded. According to a later analysis, most CMV-associated TCR beta chains appeared to be HLA-restricted, and the HLA associations seemed to be driven largely by CMV exposure. According to a later genetic analysis, donors in an Asian-associated ancestry cluster had fewer N-insertions in productive TCRs than the roughly 700-donor mean. HLA typing was unavailable for some donors at each locus, so association tests used only the typed subset. The authors suggested that the approach could potentially be generalized to other disease states and immunological phenotypes. While some public TCRs were present in many individuals, most TCR sequences turned up only very rarely across donors.

The germline V gene (reference sequence) supplies CDR1 GTSNPN and CDR2 SVGIG. The CDR3 runs 19 amino acids, cysteine and phenylalanine included. Only CDR3 DNA is held: 57 bases, read in frame from base 1. Library prep was done by the immunoSEQ multiplex PCR assay. The multiplex PCR relied on a mix of 60 forward primers for TCR Vbeta segments and 13 reverse primers for TCR Jbeta segments. Amplification of the CDR3 region of rearranged TCR beta genes was performed with a multiplex PCR assay on genomic DNA. The amplified TCR beta libraries were sequenced on the Illumina HiSeq System as 87-base-pair reads. The paper's data handling went like this. A later analysis tallied 75 million to 85 million unique TCR beta chains across the 666 repertoires, and roughly 11 million of those chains were shared by two or more donors. Raw reads were error-corrected and collapsed into unique sequences with a nearest-neighbor algorithm that merged closely related sequences to remove PCR and sequencing errors. CDR3 sequences were aligned to IMGT reference sequences to assign V, D and J gene segments. For a sequence to be retained, a match of at least six nucleotides to both a V gene segment and a J gene segment was required. A rearrangement counted as productive if the CDR3 had no stop codons and remained in frame with V and J, and every other rearrangement counted as non-productive. CDR3 was defined by IMGT convention, running from the second conserved V-encoded cysteine to the conserved J-encoded phenylalanine. In an earlier analysis of roughly 580 of the donors, sequences lacking an unambiguous match to a single V gene segment were excluded. An earlier analysis of around 600 of the donors classified V segments as functional when productive rearrangements were above 56.7% and as segregating when the standard deviation between donors was above 5%. A statistical classification framework was built to diagnose cytomegalovirus status from the catalog of TCR beta chain sequences. V and J gene assignment, in a later analysis, came from comparing TCR nucleotide sequences with IMGT/GENE-DB human TR gene sequences. A later analysis assigned CDR3 sequences and most-parsimonious VDJ recombination scenarios with the TCRdist pipeline. In a later analysis, each TCR beta chain was defined by its CDR3 amino acid sequence together with its V-gene family, and reads lacking a unique V-gene family were excluded. As a way to deal with suspected cross-contamination and a sequencing artifact, a later analysis dropped 450 to 600 nucleotide sequences that were highly shared and had low generation probability. A later analysis calculated a clonal expansion index for each public chain from normalized within-repertoire ranks of inferred template counts. A later analysis computed generation probabilities with a VDJ recombination model fitted to out-of-frame rearrangements, and checked the results against IGoR. In a later analysis, TCR-TCR, TCR-HLA and TCR-CMV co-occurrence was scored with hypergeometric tests, and a repertoire-size bias correction was applied to TCR pairs. A later analysis estimated false discovery rates by permuting HLA or CMV assignments 20 times. In a later analysis, co-occurring TCRs were grouped using DBSCAN, and TCRdist sequence similarity was added for clustering within HLA-allele-positive subsets. Repertoires with fewer than 30,000 or more than 120,000 public chains were left out of co-occurrence clustering, as were five repertoires with anomalous nucleotide sharing. TCRdb carries this immuneACCESS record with in-frame sequences only. Its versions omit some clonotypes, under half of them owing to an unresolved V gene in the studies checked, with the rest unexplained. V and J calls and clone size come straight from that table; D and trimming were deduced from the DNA. This sample lists about 90,000 clones; 65% to 85% were detected once. Over 15% of the sample is held by the ten biggest clonotypes.

Sequenced: PBMCs. The chain is assembled from TRBV30 and TRBJ2-5, and TRBD2 aligns with 12 junction nucleotides. The J call could be wrong; TRBJ2-7 is a better fit for the DNA end. The sequence came from a woman aged 55-70 years in good health and CMV-seropositive. CDR3 reads: CAWSNKASGRGTGAFEQYF. The sequenced DNA: TGTGCCTGGAGTAATAAGGCTAGCGGGAGGGGCACGGGGGCGTTCGAGCAGTACTTC.